The sequence of this TCR beta chain was determined in a study of blood T cell repertoires in COVID-19. Sequencing was performed with immunoSEQ multiplex PCR; in TCRdb, only in-frame clones are kept and a portion is missing. The table has about 180,000 clones, 88% seen once. This CDR3 spans 11 amino acids. Germline V CDR1 and CDR2: SNHLY, FYNNEI. V was trimmed by 8 bases and J by 4 bases, leaving 8 bases between them. Sequenced input: PBMCs or T cells enriched from blood (not recorded which). This chain joins TRBV2 and TRBJ2-5; D not resolved. The TCR originated in a young woman who had recovered from COVID-19. The CDR3 bases are TGTGCCAGCCTACCCCTAGAGACCCAGTACTTC. Translated: CASLPLETQYF.